This TCR beta chain was observed in a study of shared clonotypes between healthy human individuals. Study-level information: CD4 naive and CD4 memory each took three plates per donor, while CD8 naive took two and CD8 memory one. Study findings and constraints: Among the subsets, naive ones generally showed larger estimated richness than memory ones.

Nashville, Tennessee was home to all donors, each a Caucasian adult. V lost 6 bases, J lost 7 bases, and 7 bases stayed unmatched. CDR3 length: 15 amino acids. CDR1 and CDR2 (germline): MNHEY, SVGAGI. Remarks on this clone: Antigen unknown.

Method: immunoSEQ multiplex PCR; TCRdb's copy keeps in-frame clones and lacks some. The table lists over 2 million clones, 85% to 95% of them singletons. Sequencing input: naive CD4+ T cells from PBMCs. Subset defined: CD45RA+ positively selected. This sequence originates from a man between 18 and 35 years old in good health. Some clones in this sample may be carry-over from other donors' samples. The rearrangement joins TRBV6-5 to TRBJ2-1; 12 positions match TRBD2. The chain's CDR3 is CASRTPGLAGNEQFF. DNA for the CDR3: TGTGCCAGCAGGACCCCGGGACTAGCGGGTAATGAGCAGTTCTTC.